This T cell receptor (beta chain) stems from a study of cytomegalovirus exposure and HLA in healthy donors (dated by TCRdb to 2016 to 2017). Looking at the study overall: According to a later analysis, one platform produced both the roughly 130 validation repertoires and the roughly 640 repertoires of the first cohort. To predict cytomegalovirus infection status, the study combined high-throughput TCR immunosequencing, statistical association of individual TCRs with disease status, and machine learning. The study aimed to test whether cataloging public T cell receptors could reveal signatures of past pathogen exposure. Along with the approximately 700-subject first cohort, a separate validation cohort of some 130 different subjects was used.

Findings and caveats that apply to the study as a whole: The validation cohort had no HLA typing available for a later analysis, so co-occurrence within that cohort was assessed over all 120 or so repertoires. The classifier was reported to diagnose cytomegalovirus status with high specificity and sensitivity in both the original and validation cohorts. According to the authors, the approach could potentially be generalized to other disease states and immunological phenotypes. A total of roughly 160 TCR beta chains were listed by the study as associated with cytomegalovirus. In vitro tests confirmed that a few of the cytomegalovirus-associated TCR beta chains recognize cytomegalovirus antigens. Subsequent analysis determined that TCRs grouped into clusters in the first cohort also showed a tendency toward co-occurrence across the 120 or so validation repertoires, and approximately 94% of cluster scores exceeded 0. Most TCR sequences were observed very rarely across donors, whereas some public TCRs were present in many individuals.

The donors were included in the validation cohort of approximately 120 subjects, a group kept apart from the roughly 730-subject first cohort. Receptor libraries were prepared by the immunoSEQ multiplex PCR assay. For the original study's pipeline: A statistical classification framework was built for diagnosing cytomegalovirus status from the catalog of TCR beta chain sequences. In TCRdb, the immuneACCESS table is reduced to in-frame sequences with V and J assigned. These tables do not hold every clone; where another copy was compared, an unresolved V gene accounts for under half, and the others remain unexplained. The DNA gave D and trimming, while V, J and clone size come from that table. Recorded for this sample are tens of thousands of clones; just over 90% of them occurred a single time. The ten largest clones add up to roughly 1.2% of the sample. With regard to this clone: The antigen it binds to is not known. There are no base qualities to consult, and no much larger clone falls within one base.

Trimming takes 10 bases from V and 8 bases from J, and the germline ends sit 17 bases apart. CDR1 and CDR2, per the germline V gene, are MNHNS and SASEGT. Spanning cysteine to phenylalanine, the CDR3 consists of 13 amino acids. Solely the CDR3 DNA is kept, with 39 bases framed from the first base. This TCR was recovered from a young man in good health and CMV-seronegative. Recombination connected TRBV6-1 to TRBJ1-4, with the D gene not confidently named. Sequencing input: PBMCs. CDR3 region: CATKVQVQEKLFF. The nucleotides read TGTGCCACCAAAGTCCAAGTACAAGAAAAACTGTTTTTT.